This TCR beta chain was profiled in a study of blood T cell repertoires in COVID-19. Study summary: COVID-19 samples collected from the United States, Italy and Spain covered acute and convalescent phases. PBMCs, B-cell-depleted T cells, or T cells were the source of the cDNA or gDNA that made up the material.

Generated by immunoSEQ multiplex PCR, the TCRdb table keeps only in-frame clones and is missing some. The sample comprises about 380,000 clones, more than 70% of which are singletons, and 1.3% rests with the top ten. Those who participated ranged in age from roughly 18 to 89 years and resided in around 22 US areas. The study assigned cohorts using participant-reported clinical history. This clonotype originated in a man aged 25-45 years who had recovered from COVID-19. The specimen was PBMCs or T cells enriched from blood (not recorded which).

The CDR3 bases are TGTGCCAGCAGTCAGCAAGGGGGCGCTGAAGCTTTCTTT. Amino acids: CASSQQGGAEAFF. This chain links TRBV6-5 with TRBJ1-1, with 7 nucleotides matching TRBD1. Germline CDR1 MNHEY, CDR2 SVGAGI. The CDR3 totals 13 residues. Germline trimming cut 5 bases from V and 6 bases from J; bases unmatched to any gene: 6.